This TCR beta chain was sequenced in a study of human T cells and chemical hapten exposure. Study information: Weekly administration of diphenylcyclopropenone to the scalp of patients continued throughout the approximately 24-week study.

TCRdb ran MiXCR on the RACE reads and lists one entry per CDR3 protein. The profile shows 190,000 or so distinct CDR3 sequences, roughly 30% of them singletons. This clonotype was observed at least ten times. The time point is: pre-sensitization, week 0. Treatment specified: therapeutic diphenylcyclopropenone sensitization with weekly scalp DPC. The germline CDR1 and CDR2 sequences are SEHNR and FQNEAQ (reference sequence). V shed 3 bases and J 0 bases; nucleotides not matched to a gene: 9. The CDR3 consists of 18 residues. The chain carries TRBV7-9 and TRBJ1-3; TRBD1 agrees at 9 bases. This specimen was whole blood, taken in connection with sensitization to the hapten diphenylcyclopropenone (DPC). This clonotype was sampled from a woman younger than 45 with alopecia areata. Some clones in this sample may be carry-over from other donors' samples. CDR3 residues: CASSFGTGQGASGNTIYF. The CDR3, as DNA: TGTGCCAGCAGCTTTGGAACGGGACAGGGCGCCTCTGGAAACACCATATATTTT.